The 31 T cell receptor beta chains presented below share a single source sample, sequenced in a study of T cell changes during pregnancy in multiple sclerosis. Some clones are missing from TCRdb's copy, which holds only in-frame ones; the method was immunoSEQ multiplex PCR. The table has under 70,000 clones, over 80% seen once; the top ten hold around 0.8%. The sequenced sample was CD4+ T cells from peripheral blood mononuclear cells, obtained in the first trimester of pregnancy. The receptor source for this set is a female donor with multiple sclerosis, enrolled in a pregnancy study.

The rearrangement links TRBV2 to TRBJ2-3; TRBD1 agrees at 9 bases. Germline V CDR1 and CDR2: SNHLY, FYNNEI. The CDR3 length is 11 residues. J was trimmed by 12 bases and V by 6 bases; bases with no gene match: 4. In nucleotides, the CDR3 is TGTGCCAGCAGAGGGACAGGGTCCCAGTATTTT. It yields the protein CASRGTGSQYF.

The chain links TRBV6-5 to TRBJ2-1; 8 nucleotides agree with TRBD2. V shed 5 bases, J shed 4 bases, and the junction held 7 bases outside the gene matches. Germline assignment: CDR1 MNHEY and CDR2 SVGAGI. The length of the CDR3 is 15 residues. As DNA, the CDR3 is TGTGCCAGCAGTAGAGCGGGGGCCCCATACAATGAGCAGTTCTTC. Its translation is CASSRAGAPYNEQFF.

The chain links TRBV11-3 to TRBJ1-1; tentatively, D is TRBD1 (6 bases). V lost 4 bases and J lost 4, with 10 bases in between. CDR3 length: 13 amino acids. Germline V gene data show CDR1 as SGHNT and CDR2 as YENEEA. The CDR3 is CASSSRGSTEAFF. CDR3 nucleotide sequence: TGTGCCAGCAGCTCCAGGGGCTCCACTGAAGCTTTCTTT.

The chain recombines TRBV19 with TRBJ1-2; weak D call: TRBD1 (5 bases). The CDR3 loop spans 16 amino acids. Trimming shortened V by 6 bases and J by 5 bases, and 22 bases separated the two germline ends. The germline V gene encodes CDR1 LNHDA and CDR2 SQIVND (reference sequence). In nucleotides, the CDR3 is TGTGCCAGTAGGGAGACCGGACGCCTAAGGGGATATGGCTACACCTTC. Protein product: CASRETGRLRGYGYTF.

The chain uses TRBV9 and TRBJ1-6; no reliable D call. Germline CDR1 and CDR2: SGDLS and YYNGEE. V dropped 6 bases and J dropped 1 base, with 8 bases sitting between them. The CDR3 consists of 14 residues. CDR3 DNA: TGTGCCAGCACCCGGGAATCCTATAATTCACCCCTCCACTTT. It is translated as CASTRESYNSPLHF.

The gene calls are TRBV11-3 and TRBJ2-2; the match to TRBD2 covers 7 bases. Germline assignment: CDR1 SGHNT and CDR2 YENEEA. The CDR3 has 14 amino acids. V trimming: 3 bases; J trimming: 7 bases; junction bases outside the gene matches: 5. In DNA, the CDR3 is TGTGCCAGCAGCTTGAGGGCGGGGGACGGGGAGCTGTTTTTT. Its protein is CASSLRAGDGELFF.

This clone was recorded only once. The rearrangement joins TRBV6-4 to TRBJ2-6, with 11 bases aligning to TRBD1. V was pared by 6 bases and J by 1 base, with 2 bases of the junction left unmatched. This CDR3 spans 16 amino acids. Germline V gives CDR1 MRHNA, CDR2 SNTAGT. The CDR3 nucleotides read TGTGCCAGCAGCGGACAGGGGGCTTCTGGGGCCAACGTCCTGACTTTC. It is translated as CASSGQGASGANVLTF.

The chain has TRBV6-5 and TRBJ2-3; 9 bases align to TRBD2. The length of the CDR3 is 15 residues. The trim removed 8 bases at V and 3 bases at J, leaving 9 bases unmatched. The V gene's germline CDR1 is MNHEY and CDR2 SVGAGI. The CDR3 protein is CASGEAGGPTDTQYF. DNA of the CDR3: TGTGCCAGCGGGGAGGCGGGGGGGCCGACAGATACGCAGTATTTT.

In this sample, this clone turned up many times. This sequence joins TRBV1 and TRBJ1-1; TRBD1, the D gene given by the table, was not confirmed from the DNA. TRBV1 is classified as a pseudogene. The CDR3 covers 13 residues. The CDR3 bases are TGCACCAGCAGCCCTTTTAACAGGTCCCGAGCTTTCTTT. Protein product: CTSSPFNRSRAFF.

CDR3 sequence: CASSLILATGGYEQYF. The DNA of the CDR3 is TGTGCCAGCAGCTTAATCCTTGCTACGGGAGGCTACGAGCAGTACTTC. J is TRBJ2-7 and V is TRBV7-3, with TRBD2 matching 7 bases. The CDR3 consists of 16 residues. Germline V lookup: CDR1 SGHTA, CDR2 FQGTGA. The V and J ends lost 1 base and 3 bases, in that order; junction bases with no gene match: 9. Complete variable domain (other parts from reference TRBV7-3 and TRBJ2-7): GAGVSQTPSNKVTEKGKYVELRCDPISGHTALYWYRQSLGQGPEFLIYFQGTGAADDSGLPNDRFFAVRPEGSVSTLKIQRTERGDSAVYLCASSLILATGGYEQYFGPGTRLTVT.

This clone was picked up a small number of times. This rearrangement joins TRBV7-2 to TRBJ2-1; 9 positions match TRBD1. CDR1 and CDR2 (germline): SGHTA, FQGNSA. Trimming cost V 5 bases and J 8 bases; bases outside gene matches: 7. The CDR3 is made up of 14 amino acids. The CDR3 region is CASSRQGGFDEQFF. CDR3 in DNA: TGTGCCAGCAGCCGACAGGGGGGTTTTGATGAGCAGTTCTTC.

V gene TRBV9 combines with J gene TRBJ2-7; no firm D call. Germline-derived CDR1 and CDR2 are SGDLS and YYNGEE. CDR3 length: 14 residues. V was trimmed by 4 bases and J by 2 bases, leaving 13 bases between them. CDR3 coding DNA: TGTGCCAGCAGCTTCACACCAAATCCCTACGAGCAGTACTTC. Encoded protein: CASSFTPNPYEQYF. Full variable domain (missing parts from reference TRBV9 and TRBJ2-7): DSGVTQTPKHLITATGQRVTLRCSPRSGDLSVYWYQQSLDQGLQFLIQYYNGEERAKGNILERFSAQQFPDLHSELNLSSLELGDSALYFCASSFTPNPYEQYFGPGTRLTVT.

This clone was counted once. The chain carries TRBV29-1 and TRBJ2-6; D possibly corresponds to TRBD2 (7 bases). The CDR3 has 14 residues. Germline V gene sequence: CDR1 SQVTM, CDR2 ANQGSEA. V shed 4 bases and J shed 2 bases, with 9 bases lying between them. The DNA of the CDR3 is TGCAGCGTTGGCGGGGGCCCTGGGGCCAACGTCCTGACTTTC. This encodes CSVGGGPGANVLTF.

CDR3 amino acids: CASSLTPGQTEAFF. The DNA for the CDR3 is TGTGCCAGCAGCCTAACTCCGGGACAGACTGAAGCTTTCTTT. The chain uses TRBV7-2 and TRBJ1-1; 7 bases align to TRBD1. V lost 5 bases to trimming and J lost 5 bases; unmatched junction nucleotides: 8. Germline CDR1 SGHTA, CDR2 FQGNSA. The CDR3 loop spans 14 amino acids.

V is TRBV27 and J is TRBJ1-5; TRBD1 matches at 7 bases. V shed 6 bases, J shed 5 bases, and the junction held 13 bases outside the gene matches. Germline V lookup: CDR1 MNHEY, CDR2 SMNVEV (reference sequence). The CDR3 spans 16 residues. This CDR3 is CASSRDRARKDQPQHF. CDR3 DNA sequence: TGTGCCAGCAGCCGGGACAGAGCCCGCAAAGATCAGCCCCAGCATTTT.

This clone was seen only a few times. The DNA of the CDR3 is TGTGCCTGGATGAGGGAGACAGGATCCTACGAGCAGTACTTC. It codes for CAWMRETGSYEQYF. The gene calls are TRBV30 and TRBJ2-7, with a possible D match to TRBD1 (6 bases). The CDR3 covers 14 residues. The V and J ends lost 4 bases and 1 base respectively, with 14 bases between them. Germline CDR1 and CDR2: GTSNPN and SVGIG (reference sequence).

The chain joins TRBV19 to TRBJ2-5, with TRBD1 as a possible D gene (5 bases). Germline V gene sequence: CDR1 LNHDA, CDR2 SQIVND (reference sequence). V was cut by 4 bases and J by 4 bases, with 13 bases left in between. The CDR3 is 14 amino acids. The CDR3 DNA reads TGTGCCAGTAGTAGACAGAGGTTAGCAGAGACCCAGTACTTC. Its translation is CASSRQRLAETQYF.

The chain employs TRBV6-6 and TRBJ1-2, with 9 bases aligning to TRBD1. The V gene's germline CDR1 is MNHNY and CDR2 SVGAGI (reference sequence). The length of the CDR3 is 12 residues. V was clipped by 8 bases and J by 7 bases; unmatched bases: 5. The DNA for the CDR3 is TGTGCCAGCTGGGACAGGGTTGGTGGCTACACCTTC. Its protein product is CASWDRVGGYTF.

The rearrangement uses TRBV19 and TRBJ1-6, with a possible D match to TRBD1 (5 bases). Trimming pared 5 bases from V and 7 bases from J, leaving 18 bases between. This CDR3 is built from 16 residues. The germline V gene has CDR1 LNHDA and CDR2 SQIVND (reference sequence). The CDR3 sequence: CASSYSNPGPNSPLHF. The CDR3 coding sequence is TGTGCCAGTAGTTATTCCAATCCAGGGCCCAATTCACCCCTCCACTTT.

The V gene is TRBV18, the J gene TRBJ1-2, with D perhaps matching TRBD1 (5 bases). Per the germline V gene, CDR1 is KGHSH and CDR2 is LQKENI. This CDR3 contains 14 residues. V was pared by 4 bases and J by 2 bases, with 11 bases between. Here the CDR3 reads CASSQGRGNYGYTF. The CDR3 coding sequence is TGTGCCAGCTCACAGGGGAGGGGCAACTATGGCTACACCTTC.

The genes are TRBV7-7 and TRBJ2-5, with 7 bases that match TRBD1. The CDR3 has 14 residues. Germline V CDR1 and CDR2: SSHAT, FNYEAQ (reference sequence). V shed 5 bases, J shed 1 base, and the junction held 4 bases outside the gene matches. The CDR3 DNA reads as TGTGCCAGCAGCCAGACAGGGTTCCAAGAGACCCAGTACTTC. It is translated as CASSQTGFQETQYF.

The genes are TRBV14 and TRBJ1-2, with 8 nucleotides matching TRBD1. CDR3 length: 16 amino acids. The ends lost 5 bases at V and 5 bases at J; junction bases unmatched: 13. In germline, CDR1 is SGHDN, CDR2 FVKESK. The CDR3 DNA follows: TGTGCCAGCAGCAACAGGGGGTCTACAACGTCTTATGGCTACACCTTC. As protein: CASSNRGSTTSYGYTF. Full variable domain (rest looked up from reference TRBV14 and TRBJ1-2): EAGVTQFPSHSVIEKGQTVTLRCDPISGHDNLYWYRRVMGKEIKFLLHFVKESKQDESGMPNNRFLAERTGGTYSTLKVQPAELEDSGVYFCASSNRGSTTSYGYTFGSGTRLTVV.

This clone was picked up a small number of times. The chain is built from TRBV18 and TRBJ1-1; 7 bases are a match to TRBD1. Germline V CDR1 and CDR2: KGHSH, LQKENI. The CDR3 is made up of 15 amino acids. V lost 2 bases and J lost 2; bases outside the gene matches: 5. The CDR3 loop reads CASSPTGTANTEAFF. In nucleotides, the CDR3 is TGTGCCAGCTCACCAACCGGGACAGCCAACACTGAAGCTTTCTTT.

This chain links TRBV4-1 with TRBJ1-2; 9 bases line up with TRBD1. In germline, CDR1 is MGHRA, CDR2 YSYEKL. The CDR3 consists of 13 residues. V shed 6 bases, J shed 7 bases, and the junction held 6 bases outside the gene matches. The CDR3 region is CASRGRDRAGYTF. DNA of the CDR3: TGCGCCAGCAGGGGCCGGGACAGGGCTGGCTACACCTTC.

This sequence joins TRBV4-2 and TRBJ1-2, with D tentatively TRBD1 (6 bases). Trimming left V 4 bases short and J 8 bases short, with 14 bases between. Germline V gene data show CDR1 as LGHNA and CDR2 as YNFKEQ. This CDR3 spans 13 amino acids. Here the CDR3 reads CASSPVNREGYTF. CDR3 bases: TGTGCCAGCAGCCCAGTAAACAGGGAAGGCTACACCTTC.

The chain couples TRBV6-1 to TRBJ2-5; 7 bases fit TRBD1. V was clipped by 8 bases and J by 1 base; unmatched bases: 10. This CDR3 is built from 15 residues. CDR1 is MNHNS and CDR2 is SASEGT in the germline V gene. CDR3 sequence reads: CASGNPTGFQETQYF. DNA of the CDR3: TGTGCCAGCGGCAACCCGACAGGGTTCCAAGAGACCCAGTACTTC.

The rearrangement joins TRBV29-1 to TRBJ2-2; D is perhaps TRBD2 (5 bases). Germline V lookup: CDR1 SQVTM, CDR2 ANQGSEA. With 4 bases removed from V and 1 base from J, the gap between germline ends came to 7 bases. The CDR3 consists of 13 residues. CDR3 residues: CSVGTRNTGELFF. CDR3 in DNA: TGCAGCGTTGGGACTCGGAACACCGGGGAGCTGTTTTTT.

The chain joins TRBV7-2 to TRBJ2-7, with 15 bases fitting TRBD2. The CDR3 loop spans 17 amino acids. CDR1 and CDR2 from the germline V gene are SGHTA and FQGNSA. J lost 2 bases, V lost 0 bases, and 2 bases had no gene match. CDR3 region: CASSLAGLAGGAYEQYF. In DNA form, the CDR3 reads TGTGCCAGCAGCTTAGCGGGACTAGCGGGGGGAGCCTACGAGCAGTACTTC.

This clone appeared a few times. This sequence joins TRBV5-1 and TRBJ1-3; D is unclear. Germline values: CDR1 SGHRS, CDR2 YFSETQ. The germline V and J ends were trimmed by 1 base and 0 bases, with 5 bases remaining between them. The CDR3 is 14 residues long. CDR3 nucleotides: TGCGCCAGCAGCTTGTCAGTCTCTGGAAACACCATATATTTT. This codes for CASSLSVSGNTIYF.

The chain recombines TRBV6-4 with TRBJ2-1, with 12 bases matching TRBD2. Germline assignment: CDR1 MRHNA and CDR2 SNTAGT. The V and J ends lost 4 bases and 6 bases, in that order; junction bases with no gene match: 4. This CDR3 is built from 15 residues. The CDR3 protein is CASSALAGGLNEQFF. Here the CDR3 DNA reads TGTGCCAGCAGTGCTCTAGCGGGGGGGCTCAATGAGCAGTTCTTC.

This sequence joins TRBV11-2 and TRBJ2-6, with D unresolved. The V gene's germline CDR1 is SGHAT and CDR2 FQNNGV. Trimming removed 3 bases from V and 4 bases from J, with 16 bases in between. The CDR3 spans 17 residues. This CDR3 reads CASSLQAGSAGANVLTF. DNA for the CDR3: TGTGCCAGCAGCTTGCAGGCTGGATCAGCCGGGGCCAACGTCCTGACTTTC.